Shown below are 15 T cell receptor beta chains from a single sample sequenced in a study of shared clonotypes between healthy human individuals (dated by TCRdb to the early 2020s). CD8 naive samples were obtained by positive selection for CCR7 among CD45RO-negative cells, yielding a CD45RA+CCR7+ population from which TemRA cells were excluded. The library came from the immunoSEQ multiplex PCR assay. What TCRdb holds here is the immuneACCESS table cut down to in-frame rearrangements. Part of the clones is not present; checked against another copy, under half of the missing clones reflect an unresolved V gene, and the others are unexplained. This sample holds a few million clones; just over 90% were observed only once. The ten most abundant clones make up about 1.7% of the sample. Sample: naive CD8+ T cells from PBMCs. The cell subset or site label here, explained by the study, means: CD45RA+CCR7+. The receptors here all came from a man in his late teens or twenties in good health. Some clones in this sample may be carry-over from other donors' samples.

The chain links TRBV4-1 to TRBJ2-7, with a possible D match to TRBD2 (5 bases). CDR1 and CDR2 from the germline V gene are MGHRA and YSYEKL. The CDR3 sequence is 16 residues long. Trimming shortened V by 0 bases and J by 6 bases, and 18 bases separated the two germline ends. The CDR3 coding sequence is TGCGCCAGCAGCCAAGAGCCGGCGGGTGCCTTTGGCGAGCAGTACTTC. It translates to CASSQEPAGAFGEQYF.

The rearrangement joins TRBV25-1 to TRBJ1-1; weak D call: TRBD1 (6 bases). In germline, CDR1 is MGHDK, CDR2 SYGVNS. CDR3 length: 13 residues. Between the trimmed V and J ends, which lost 0 bases and 5 bases, there was a span of 7 bases. The CDR3 protein is CASSEYQGTEAFF. The CDR3 DNA follows: TGTGCCAGCAGTGAATATCAGGGGACTGAAGCTTTCTTT.

This clone came up a few times. The chain employs TRBV7-9 and TRBJ1-1; TRBD1 matches at 9 bases. In germline, CDR1 is SEHNR, CDR2 FQNEAQ (reference sequence). The CDR3 sequence is 13 residues long. The junction had 5 bases not matched to a gene; V was cut back by 1 base and J by 11 bases. CDR3 DNA: TGTGCCAGCAGCTTAGACAGGGGGCGTGAGGCTTTCTTT. Protein product: CASSLDRGREAFF.

In DNA form, the CDR3 reads TGTGCCAGCAGTCTTACACACAGGGGGCTCATTTCTGGAAACACCATATATTTT. Its protein product is CASSLTHRGLISGNTIYF. The chain carries TRBV28 and TRBJ1-3, with 9 positions matching TRBD1. The J segment lost 1 base and the V segment lost 5 bases, leaving 12 bases of the junction unmatched. The CDR3 spans 18 residues. Germline CDR1 is MDHEN and CDR2 is SYDVKM.

J is TRBJ2-7 and V is TRBV7-8; D uncertain. V dropped 1 base and J dropped 3 bases, with 10 bases sitting between them. The CDR3 consists of 14 residues. Germline V gives CDR1 SGHVS, CDR2 FQNEAQ. The CDR3: CASSLVESSYEQYF. The CDR3 nucleotides are TGTGCCAGCAGCTTAGTCGAAAGTAGCTACGAGCAGTACTTC. The full variable domain, rest sourced from reference TRBV7-8 and TRBJ2-7, is GAGVSQSPRYKVAKRGQDVALRCDPISGHVSLFWYQQALGQGPEFLTYFQNEAQLDKSGLPSDRFFAERPEGSVSTLKIQRTQQEDSAVYLCASSLVESSYEQYFGPGTRLTVT.

The chain uses TRBV6-1 and TRBJ2-2; TRBD2 matches at 9 bases. With V trimmed by 2 bases and J by 3 bases, 4 bases remained unmatched. CDR3 length: 16 residues. Looked up from germline, CDR1 is MNHNS and CDR2 is SASEGT. The CDR3 is CASSELAGRDTGELFF. CDR3 DNA sequence: TGTGCCAGCAGTGAACTAGCGGGAAGAGACACCGGGGAGCTGTTTTTT.

The DNA of the CDR3 is TGCGCCAGCAGCTCAAATGCGGGACCCCCTGCGGCCCAGTACTTC. Translating gives CASSSNAGPPAAQYF. This rearrangement joins TRBV4-1 to TRBJ2-5, with TRBD2 as a possible D gene (6 bases). The germline CDR1 and CDR2 sequences are MGHRA and YSYEKL. V gave up 5 bases and J gave up 9 bases, with 22 bases separating them. The CDR3 runs to 15 residues.

The chain couples TRBV15 to TRBJ2-7; unclear D gene. The length of the CDR3 is 12 residues. V lost 6 bases, J lost 3 bases, and 9 bases lay in between. Germline values: CDR1 LNHNV, CDR2 YYDKDF (reference sequence). In DNA form, the CDR3 reads TGTGCCACCAGAGGAACCGGCTACGAGCAGTACTTC. Translation gives CATRGTGYEQYF.

This clone was detected only a few times. V gene TRBV11-2 combines with J gene TRBJ1-5; D gene ambiguous. CDR1 is SGHAT and CDR2 is FQNNGV in the germline V gene. V lost 3 bases to trimming and J lost 4 bases, with 10 bases between them. CDR3 length: 14 amino acids. The CDR3 DNA is TGTGCCAGCAGCTTCAGCCAGAGTAATCAGCCCCAGCATTTT. Protein: CASSFSQSNQPQHF.

The chain is built from TRBV9 and TRBJ2-7, with D unclear. CDR1 is SGDLS, CDR2 YYNGEE, per germline. Trimming left V 0 bases short and J 5 bases short, with 15 bases between. The CDR3 runs to 15 residues. The CDR3 spells CASSVENTFPNEQYF. The CDR3, as DNA: TGTGCCAGCAGCGTAGAAAACACTTTCCCCAACGAGCAGTACTTC.

This chain links TRBV5-1 with TRBJ2-1; either TRBD1 or TRBD2 may supply D (5 bases each). Trimming stripped 2 bases from V and 6 bases from J, with 9 bases between. The CDR3 has 13 amino acids. Germline V gene sequence: CDR1 SGHRS, CDR2 YFSETQ. DNA for the CDR3: TGCGCCAGCAGCTTAGGGACGGGCAATGAGCAGTTCTTC. Protein: CASSLGTGNEQFF.

The chain employs TRBV7-9 and TRBJ1-1; no definite D call. The CDR3 is 13 residues long. Germline CDR1 reads SEHNR; CDR2 reads FQNEAQ (reference sequence). V was clipped by 1 base and J by 7 bases, with 10 bases between them. The CDR3 coding sequence is TGTGCCAGCAGCTTAGAACTCGCCCATGAAGCTTTCTTT. Its translation is CASSLELAHEAFF.

The rearrangement joins TRBV13 to TRBJ2-6, with a tentative D call TRBD2 (6 bases). CDR1 PRHDT and CDR2 FYEKMQ come from the germline V gene (reference sequence). The CDR3 runs to 17 residues. V lost 6 bases and J lost 3, with 18 bases in between. CDR3 in DNA: TGTGCCAGCAGTTTACGGGGAGGTTTGCGTGGGGCCAACGTCCTGACTTTC. Translating gives CASSLRGGLRGANVLTF.

This chain links TRBV12-5 with TRBJ2-1; TRBD2 matches 10 bases. V was clipped by 1 base and J by 6 bases; unmatched bases: 9. The CDR3 is made up of 17 amino acids. Germline loops: CDR1 LGHNT, CDR2 FRNRAP. In DNA form, the CDR3 reads TGTGCTAGTGGTTTGGAAGTCCTAGCGGGAGAAAGCAATGAGCAGTTCTTC. This translates into CASGLEVLAGESNEQFF.

This clone was observed a single time. This rearrangement joins TRBV19 to TRBJ1-1; a possible D gene is TRBD1 (5 bases). The length of the CDR3 is 16 residues. Germline V gene sequence: CDR1 LNHDA, CDR2 SQIVND (reference sequence). Trimming cost V 10 bases and J 5 bases, with 26 bases left between them. The CDR3 nucleotides read TGTGCCACCGCGGACGGCAGGGAGTCGGTTAGGACTGAAGCTTTCTTT. As protein: CATADGRESVRTEAFF.